This T cell receptor (beta chain) was identified during a study of blood T cell repertoires in COVID-19. Study-wide context: Samples taken during acute and convalescent COVID-19 were collected in the United States, Italy and Spain. PBMCs, B-cell-depleted T cells, or T cells provided the cDNA or gDNA that made up the material.

Enrolment of Seattle patients took place during active infection, and they were followed longitudinally. This clone was picked up one time. Per the study methods: By means of reference gene primer amplification, nucleated cell counts were estimated. Clones were read by immunoSEQ multiplex PCR, and TCRdb kept only the in-frame ones, dropping some. From that table come the V and J calls and clone size; the DNA was used to work out D and trimming. Of about 230,000 clones in the sample, approximately 84% were seen once. The ends lost 3 bases at V and 4 bases at J; junction bases unmatched: 7. Germline values: CDR1 MNHEY, CDR2 SMNVEV (reference sequence). This CDR3 contains 16 residues.

The sequence derives from a man in his fifties or sixties with COVID-19, enrolled during active disease. This chain connects TRBV27 to TRBJ2-7, with 12 positions matching TRBD1. The sequenced sample consisted of peripheral blood. In nucleotides, the CDR3 is TGTGCCAGCAGTTTTTCCGGGACAGGGGGCGAATACGAGCAGTACTTC. The encoded protein is CASSFSGTGGEYEQYF.